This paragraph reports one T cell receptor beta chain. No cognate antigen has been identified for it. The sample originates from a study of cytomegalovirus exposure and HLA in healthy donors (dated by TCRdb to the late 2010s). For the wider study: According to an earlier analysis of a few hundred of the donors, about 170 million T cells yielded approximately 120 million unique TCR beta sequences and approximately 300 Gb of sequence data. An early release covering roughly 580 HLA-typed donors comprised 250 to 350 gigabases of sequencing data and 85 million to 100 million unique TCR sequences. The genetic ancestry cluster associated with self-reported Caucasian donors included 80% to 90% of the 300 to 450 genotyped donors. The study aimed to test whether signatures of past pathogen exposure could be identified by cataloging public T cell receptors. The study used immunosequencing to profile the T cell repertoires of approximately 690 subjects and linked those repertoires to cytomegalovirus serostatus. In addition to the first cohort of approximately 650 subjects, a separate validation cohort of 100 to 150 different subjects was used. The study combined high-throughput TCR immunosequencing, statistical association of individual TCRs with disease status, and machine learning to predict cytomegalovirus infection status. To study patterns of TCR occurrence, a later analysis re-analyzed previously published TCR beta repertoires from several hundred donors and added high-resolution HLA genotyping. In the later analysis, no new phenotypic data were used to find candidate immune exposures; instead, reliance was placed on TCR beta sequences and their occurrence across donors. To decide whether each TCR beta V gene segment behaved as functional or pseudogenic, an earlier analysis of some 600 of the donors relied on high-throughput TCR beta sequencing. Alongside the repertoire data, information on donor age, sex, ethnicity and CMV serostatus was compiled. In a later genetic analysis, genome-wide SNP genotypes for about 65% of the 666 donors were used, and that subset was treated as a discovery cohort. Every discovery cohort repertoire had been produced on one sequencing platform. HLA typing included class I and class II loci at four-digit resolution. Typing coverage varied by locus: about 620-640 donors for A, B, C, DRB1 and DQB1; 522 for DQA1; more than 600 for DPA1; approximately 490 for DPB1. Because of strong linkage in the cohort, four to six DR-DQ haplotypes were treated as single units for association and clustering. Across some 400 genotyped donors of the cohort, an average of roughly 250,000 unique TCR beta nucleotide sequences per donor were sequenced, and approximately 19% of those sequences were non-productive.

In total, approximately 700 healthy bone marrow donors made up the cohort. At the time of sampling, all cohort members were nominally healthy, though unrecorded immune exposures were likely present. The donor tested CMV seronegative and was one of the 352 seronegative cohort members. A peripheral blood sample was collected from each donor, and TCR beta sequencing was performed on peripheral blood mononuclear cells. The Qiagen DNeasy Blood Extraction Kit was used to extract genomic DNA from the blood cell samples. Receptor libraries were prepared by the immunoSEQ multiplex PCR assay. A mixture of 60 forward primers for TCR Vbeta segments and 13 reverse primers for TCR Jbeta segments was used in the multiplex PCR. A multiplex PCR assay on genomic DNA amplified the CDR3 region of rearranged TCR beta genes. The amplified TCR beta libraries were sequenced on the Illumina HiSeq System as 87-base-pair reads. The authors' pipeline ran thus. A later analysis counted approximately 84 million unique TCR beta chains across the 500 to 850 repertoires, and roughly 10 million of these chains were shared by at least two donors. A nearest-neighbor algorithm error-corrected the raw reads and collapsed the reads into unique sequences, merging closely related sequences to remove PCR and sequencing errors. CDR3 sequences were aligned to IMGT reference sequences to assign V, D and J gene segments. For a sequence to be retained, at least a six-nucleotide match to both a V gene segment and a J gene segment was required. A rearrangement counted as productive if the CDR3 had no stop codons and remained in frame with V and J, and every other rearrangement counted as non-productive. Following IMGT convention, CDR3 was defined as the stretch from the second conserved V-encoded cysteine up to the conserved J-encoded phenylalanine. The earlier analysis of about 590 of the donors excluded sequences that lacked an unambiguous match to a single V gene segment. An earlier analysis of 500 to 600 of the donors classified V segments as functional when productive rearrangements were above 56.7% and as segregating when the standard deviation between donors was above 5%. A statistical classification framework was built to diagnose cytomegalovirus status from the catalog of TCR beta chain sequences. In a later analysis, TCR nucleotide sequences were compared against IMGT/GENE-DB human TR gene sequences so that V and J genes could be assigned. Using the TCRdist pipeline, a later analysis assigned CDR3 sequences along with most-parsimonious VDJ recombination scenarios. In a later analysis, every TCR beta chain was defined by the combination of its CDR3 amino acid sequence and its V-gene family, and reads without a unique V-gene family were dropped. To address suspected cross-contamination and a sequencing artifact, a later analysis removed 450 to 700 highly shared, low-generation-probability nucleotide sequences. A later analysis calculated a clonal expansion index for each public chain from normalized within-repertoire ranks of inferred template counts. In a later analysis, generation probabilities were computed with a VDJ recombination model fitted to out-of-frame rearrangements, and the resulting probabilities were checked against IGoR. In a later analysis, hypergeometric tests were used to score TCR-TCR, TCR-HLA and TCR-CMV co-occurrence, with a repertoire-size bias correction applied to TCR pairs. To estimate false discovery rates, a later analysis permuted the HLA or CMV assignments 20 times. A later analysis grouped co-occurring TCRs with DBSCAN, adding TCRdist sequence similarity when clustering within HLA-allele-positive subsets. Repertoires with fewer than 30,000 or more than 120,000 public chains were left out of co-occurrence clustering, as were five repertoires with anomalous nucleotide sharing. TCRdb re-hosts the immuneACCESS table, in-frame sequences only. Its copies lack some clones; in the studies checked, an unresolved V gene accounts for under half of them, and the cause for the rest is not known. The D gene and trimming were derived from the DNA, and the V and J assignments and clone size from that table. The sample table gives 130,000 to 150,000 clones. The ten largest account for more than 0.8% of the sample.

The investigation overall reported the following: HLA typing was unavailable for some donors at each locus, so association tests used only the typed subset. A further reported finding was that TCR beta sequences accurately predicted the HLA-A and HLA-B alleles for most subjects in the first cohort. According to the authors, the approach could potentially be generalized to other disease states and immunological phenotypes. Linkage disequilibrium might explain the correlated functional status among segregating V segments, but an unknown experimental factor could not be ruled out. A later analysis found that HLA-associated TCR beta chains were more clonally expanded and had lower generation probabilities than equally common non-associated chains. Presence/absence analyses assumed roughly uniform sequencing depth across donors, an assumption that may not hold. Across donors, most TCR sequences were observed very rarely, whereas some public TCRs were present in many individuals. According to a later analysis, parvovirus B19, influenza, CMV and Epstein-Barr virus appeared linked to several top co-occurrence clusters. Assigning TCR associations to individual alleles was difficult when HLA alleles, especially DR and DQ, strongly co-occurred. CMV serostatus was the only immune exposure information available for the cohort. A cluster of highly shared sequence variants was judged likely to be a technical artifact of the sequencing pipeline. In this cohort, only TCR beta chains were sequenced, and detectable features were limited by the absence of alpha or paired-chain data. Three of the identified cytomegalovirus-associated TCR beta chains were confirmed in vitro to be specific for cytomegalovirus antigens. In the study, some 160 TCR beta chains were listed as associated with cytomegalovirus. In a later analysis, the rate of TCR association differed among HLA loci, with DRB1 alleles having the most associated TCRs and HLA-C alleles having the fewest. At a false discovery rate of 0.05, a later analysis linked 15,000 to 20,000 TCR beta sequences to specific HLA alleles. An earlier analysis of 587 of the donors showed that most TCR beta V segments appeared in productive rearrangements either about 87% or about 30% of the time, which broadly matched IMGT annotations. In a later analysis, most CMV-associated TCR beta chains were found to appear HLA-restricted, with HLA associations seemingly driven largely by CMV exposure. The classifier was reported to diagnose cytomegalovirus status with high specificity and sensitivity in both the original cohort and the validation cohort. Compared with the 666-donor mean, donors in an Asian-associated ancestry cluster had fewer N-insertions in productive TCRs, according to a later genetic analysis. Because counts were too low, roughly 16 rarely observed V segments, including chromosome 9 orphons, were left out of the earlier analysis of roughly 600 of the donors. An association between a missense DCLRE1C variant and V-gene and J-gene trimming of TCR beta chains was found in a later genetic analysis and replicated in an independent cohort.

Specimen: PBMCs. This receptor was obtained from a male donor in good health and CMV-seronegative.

CDR3 region: CASSYGTQLYEQYF. The nucleotide sequence is TGTGCCAGCAGCTACGGGACTCAACTTTACGAGCAGTACTTC. This chain is built from TRBV7-2 and TRBJ2-7; the D region possibly corresponds to TRBD2 (6 bases align). The CDR3 numbers 14 residues from cysteine through phenylalanine. Only the CDR3 DNA stays, 42 bases, in frame from base 1. V lost 4 bases and J lost 4 bases; the stretch between them is 14 bases long. According to the germline V gene, CDR1 reads SGHTA and CDR2 reads FQGNSA.